The 4 T cell receptor beta chains presented below share a single source sample, sequenced in a study of Ad26.COV2.S vaccination and SARS-CoV-2 variants. Treatment denoted: over 15 received Ad26.COV2.S at low or high dose, single or two shots; five or six received placebo; per-sample allocation not given. The investigators took samples on day 63 after the first vaccine or placebo injection. Some clones are missing from TCRdb's copy, which holds only in-frame ones; the method was immunoSEQ multiplex PCR. The sample includes about 350,000 clones, 88% of them seen just once. Specimen: peripheral blood, collected in a trial of Ad26.COV2.S vaccine versus placebo. Receptors originate from a person aged 18-65 years who received the Ad26.COV2.S COVID-19 vaccine or a placebo.

This chain links TRBV3-1 (or the pseudogene TRBV3-2) with TRBJ2-7, with no clear D. CDR3 length: 15 amino acids. The ends were cut back, 0 bases at V and 1 base at J, with 10 bases in the middle. The germline gives CDR1 LGHDT, CDR2 YNNKEL (reference sequence). This CDR3 is CASSQDPGRSYEQYF. CDR3 in DNA: TGTGCCAGCAGCCAAGATCCCGGACGGTCCTACGAGCAGTACTTC.

This chain connects TRBV28 to TRBJ1-5; 8 bases match TRBD1. The trim removed 6 bases at V and 13 bases at J, leaving 14 bases unmatched. The CDR3 loop spans 14 amino acids. Per the germline V gene, CDR1 is MDHEN and CDR2 is SYDVKM. CDR3: CASSITGGGFSQHF. DNA of the CDR3: TGTGCCAGCAGCATAACAGGGGGAGGATTTAGTCAGCATTTT.

The chain is built from TRBV19 and TRBJ2-4, with 7 nucleotides matching TRBD1. Germline CDR1 and CDR2: LNHDA and SQIVND (reference sequence). There are 13 residues in the CDR3. V lost 2 bases, J lost 6 bases, and 1 base stayed unmatched. CDR3: CASSIRDRNIQYF. In DNA, the CDR3 is TGTGCCAGTAGTATAAGGGACAGAAACATTCAGTACTTC.

The genes are TRBV5-6 and TRBJ1-2, with D unclear. The CDR3 sequence is 16 residues long. Germline loops: CDR1 SGHDT, CDR2 YYEEEE. V was trimmed by 2 bases and J by 3 bases, leaving 17 bases between them. The CDR3 spells CASSFRPSLADYGYTF. Written as DNA, the CDR3 is TGTGCCAGCAGCTTTCGTCCAAGCCTCGCGGACTATGGCTACACCTTC.